This T cell receptor (beta chain) was sequenced in a study of graft-versus-host responses after intestinal transplantation. As for the study in general: In this cohort, recipients had multivisceral, liver-intestinal, or isolated intestinal transplants. Anti-thymocyte globulin induction preceded two to three years of tacrolimus and steroid maintenance in all recipients. General study findings and limits: Some patients had graft-donor T cell macrochimerism, and their allografts showed high graft-versus-host to host-versus-graft clonal ratios. GvH clone levels peaked in circulation, and this peak was associated with early post-transplant HvG declines.

Of note for this clone: Its matching antigen is unknown.

TCRdb's copy holds only in-frame clones and misses some; the assay was immunoSEQ multiplex PCR. The sample has some 39,000 clones, approximately 95% seen once. Germline CDR1 is LNHDA and CDR2 is SQIVND (reference sequence). The CDR3 contains 14 residues. V was clipped by 7 bases and J by 7 bases, with 17 bases between them. Specimen: unstimulated CD8+ T cells sorted from spleen or lymph node cells, collected before transplant. The sequence came from a human donor who was the organ donor for an intestinal transplant. This chain connects TRBV19 to TRBJ1-5, with no clear D. Here the CDR3 DNA reads TGTGCCAGTACGACCGTGGGTTTGGGGCAGCCCCAGCATTTT. Its translation is CASTTVGLGQPQHF. The whole variable domain, remainder taken from reference TRBV19 and TRBJ1-5, is DGGITQSPKYLFRKEGQNVTLSCEQNLNHDAMYWYRQDPGQGLRLIYYSQIVNDFQKGDIAEGYSVSREKKESFPLTVTSAQKNPTAFYLCASTTVGLGQPQHFGDGTRLSIL.